This passage covers 4 T cell receptor beta chains from one sample sequenced in a study of cytomegalovirus exposure and HLA in healthy donors. Amplification used 60 Vbeta primers and 13 Jbeta primers. Clones were read by immunoSEQ multiplex PCR, and TCRdb kept only the in-frame ones, dropping some. The repertoire has approximately 100,000 clones, around three quarters of them found once; the top ten carry over 5%. The sequenced sample consisted of PBMCs. The receptors here all came from a female donor in good health and CMV-seropositive.

The V call is TRBV7-9, the J call TRBJ2-2; the match to TRBD1 covers 7 bases. Trimming cost V 7 bases and J 0 bases; bases outside gene matches: 2. This CDR3 has 14 amino acids. Germline loops: CDR1 SEHNR, CDR2 FQNEAQ (reference sequence). In DNA, the CDR3 is TGTGCCAGCAAGGGGACAGCGAACACCGGGGAGCTGTTTTTT. Encoded protein: CASKGTANTGELFF.

This chain links TRBV12-5 with TRBJ2-1, with TRBD2 matching 14 bases. V lost 5 bases and J lost 9; bases outside the gene matches: 9. The CDR3 totals 16 residues. Germline V gives CDR1 LGHNT, CDR2 FRNRAP. CDR3: CASGLPTSGRAIEQFF. The DNA of the CDR3 is TGTGCTAGTGGTCTGCCGACTAGCGGGAGGGCCATTGAGCAGTTCTTC.

This sequence joins TRBV19 and TRBJ1-2, with D perhaps TRBD1 (6 bases). The CDR3 spans 16 residues. The germline V and J ends were trimmed by 5 bases and 5 bases, with 21 bases remaining between them. Germline V gene sequence: CDR1 LNHDA, CDR2 SQIVND (reference sequence). The CDR3 region has the DNA TGTGCCAGTAGTTCGGGGGGCCCGAGCGCTTATTATGGCTACACCTTC. It yields the protein CASSSGGPSAYYGYTF.

The V gene is TRBV5-5, the J gene TRBJ2-1, with no clear D. The ends were cut back, 2 bases at V and 10 bases at J, with 7 bases in the middle. This CDR3 comprises 11 residues. Germline V gene sequence: CDR1 SGHKS, CDR2 YYEKEE (reference sequence). The CDR3 spells CASSLLREQFF. In nucleotides, the CDR3 is TGTGCCAGCAGCTTATTACGGGAGCAGTTCTTC.